The rows below give T cell receptor beta chains drawn from one sample of a study of blood T cell repertoires in COVID-19. Assay used: immunoSEQ multiplex PCR; TCRdb lists only in-frame clones, some missing. The table includes roughly 100,000 clones, approximately 76% detected once. Sequencing input: peripheral blood. The receptors derive from a woman aged 65 to 85 with acute or convalescent COVID-19. CDR3s include the opening cysteine and the closing phenylalanine or tryptophan. Each record gives: clone size, V gene, D gene, J gene, CDR3 protein, CDR3 DNA. D genes are given only for firm matches. The size of a clone is reported for some rows only, either as once, few or many, or as a class for expanded clones.

>many|TRBV27|TRBD1|TRBJ2-7
CASSTMDRGPYEQYF
TGTGCCAGCAGTACCATGGACAGGGGACCCTACGAGCAGTACTTC
>NA|TRBV5-1|NA|TRBJ1-1
CASSLTSGTNTEAFF
TGCGCCAGCAGCCTGACATCCGGGACAAACACTGAAGCTTTCTTT
>NA|TRBV28|NA|TRBJ1-1
CASSLQGWLTEAFF
TGTGCCAGCAGTTTACAGGGTTGGTTAACTGAAGCTTTCTTT
>NA|TRBV5-1|TRBD1|TRBJ2-6
CASSRSPGQGAPGANVLTF
TGCGCCAGCAGCCGATCTCCGGGACAGGGGGCCCCCGGGGCCAACGTCCTGACTTTC
>NA|TRBV5-1|NA|TRBJ2-1
CASSLVLGQPWNEQFF
TGCGCCAGCAGCTTGGTCCTCGGACAGCCCTGGAATGAGCAGTTCTTC
>NA|TRBV19|NA|TRBJ1-1
CASSTYGGGRATEAFF
TGTGCCAGTAGTACGTACGGGGGGGGCAGGGCCACTGAAGCTTTCTTT
>NA|TRBV6-5|TRBD1|TRBJ1-2
CASKKQGFYGYTF
TGTGCCAGCAAAAAACAGGGGTTCTATGGCTACACCTTC
>NA|TRBV5-1|NA|TRBJ1-1
CASSAGGKTEAFF
TGCGCCAGCAGCGCGGGAGGCAAGACTGAAGCTTTCTTT
>once|TRBV5-1|TRBD1|TRBJ2-1
CASSFGDRGWGEQFF
TGCGCCAGCAGCTTTGGGGACAGGGGCTGGGGTGAGCAGTTCTTC
>NA|TRBV30|NA|TRBJ2-7
CAWSVQGTEQYF
TGTGCCTGGAGTGTTCAGGGAACCGAGCAGTACTTC
>NA|TRBV18|NA|TRBJ1-1
CASSTDSAATEAFF
TGTGCCAGCTCAACTGACTCGGCAGCTACTGAAGCTTTCTTT
>once|TRBV7-9|TRBD1|TRBJ1-4
CASSPPGQGGEKLFF
TGTGCCAGCAGCCCACCGGGACAGGGGGGTGAAAAACTGTTTTTT
>NA|TRBV24-1|NA|TRBJ1-2
CATSDFPRGRNGYTF
TGTGCCACCAGTGATTTCCCCAGGGGTCGTAATGGCTACACCTTC
>NA|TRBV9|NA|TRBJ2-2
CASSVTTNTGELFF
TGTGCCAGCAGCGTAACAACGAACACCGGGGAGCTGTTTTTT
>NA|TRBV7-2|TRBD1|TRBJ1-2
CASSFGTVYGYTF
TGTGCCAGCAGCTTTGGGACAGTCTATGGCTACACCTTC
>NA|TRBV28|TRBD1|TRBJ1-1
CASRSWTGGGAFF
TGTGCCAGCAGAAGTTGGACAGGGGGAGGAGCTTTCTTT
>many|TRBV7-9|TRBD1|TRBJ1-3
CASSLGDRGNYGNTIYF
TGTGCCAGCAGCTTAGGCGACAGGGGGAACTACGGAAACACCATATATTTT
>NA|TRBV30|NA|TRBJ1-3
CAWSAGGGVGNTIYF
TGTGCCTGGAGTGCCGGTGGGGGGGTCGGAAACACCATATATTTT
>few|TRBV18|TRBD1|TRBJ2-7
CASSSPGQVYF
TGTGCCAGCTCATCCCCGGGACAGGTGTACTTC
>NA|TRBV28|NA|TRBJ2-3
CASTEAGPRNTQYF
TGTGCCAGTACCGAGGCAGGGCCAAGAAATACGCAGTATTTT
>NA|TRBV7-9|TRBD1|TRBJ2-1
CASSLRAGGNEQFF
TGTGCCAGCAGCTTAAGGGCAGGGGGCAATGAGCAGTTCTTC
>NA|TRBV7-9|NA|TRBJ1-5
CASSSGLGEWQPQHF
TGTGCCAGCAGCTCCGGACTGGGCGAGTGGCAGCCCCAGCATTTT
>NA|TRBV29-1|NA|TRBJ1-2
CSGGEDGLSSYTF
TGCAGCGGGGGGGAGGACGGACTCTCGAGCTACACCTTC
>NA|TRBV28|NA|TRBJ1-4
CASSFGQRGGSNEKLFF
TGTGCCAGCAGTTTCGGACAGAGGGGGGGGTCTAATGAAAAACTGTTTTTT
>NA|TRBV30|NA|TRBJ1-2
CAWRGRDYGYTF
TGTGCCTGGAGGGGCAGGGACTATGGCTACACCTTC
>NA|TRBV29-1|NA|TRBJ1-2
CSVGQTNYGYTF
TGCAGCGTCGGACAGACTAACTATGGCTACACCTTC